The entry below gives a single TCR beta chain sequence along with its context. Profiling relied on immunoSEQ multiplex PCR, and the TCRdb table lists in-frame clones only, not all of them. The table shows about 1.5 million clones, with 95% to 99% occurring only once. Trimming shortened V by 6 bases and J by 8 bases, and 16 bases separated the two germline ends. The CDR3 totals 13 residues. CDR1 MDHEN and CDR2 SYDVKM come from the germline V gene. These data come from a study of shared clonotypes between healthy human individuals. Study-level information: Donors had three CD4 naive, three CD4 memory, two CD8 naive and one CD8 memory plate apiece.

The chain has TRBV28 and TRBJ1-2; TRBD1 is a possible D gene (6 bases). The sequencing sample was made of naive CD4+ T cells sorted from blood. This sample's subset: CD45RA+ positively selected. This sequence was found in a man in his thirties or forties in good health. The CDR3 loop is CASSPDRFGGYTF. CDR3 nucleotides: TGTGCCAGCAGCCCGGACAGATTCGGCGGCTACACCTTC.